This T cell receptor beta chain stems from a study of blood T cell repertoires in COVID-19. Looking at the study overall: Italy, Spain and the United States were the sources of the convalescent and acute COVID-19 samples. PBMCs, B-cell-depleted T cells, or T cells were the source of the cDNA or gDNA that made up the material.

Enrolment of Seattle patients took place during active infection, and they were followed longitudinally. In the authors' methods: Nucleated cell counts were estimated from reference gene primer amplification. Using immunoSEQ multiplex PCR, the repertoire was profiled, and TCRdb retains in-frame clones only, with some absent. The V and J calls and clone size are taken from that table; D and trimming were inferred from the DNA. The sample records 200,000 to 250,000 clones, 83% being singletons. This clonotype was obtained from a woman in her 30s with COVID-19, enrolled during active disease. Material: peripheral blood.

DNA of the CDR3: TGTGCCAGCAGCTTCGGGACTAGCGGTAGATACAATGAGCAGTTCTTC. As protein: CASSFGTSGRYNEQFF. The chain links TRBV7-3 to TRBJ2-1; 11 bases are a match to TRBD2. The CDR3 has 16 residues. From germline, CDR1 is SGHTA and CDR2 FQGTGA. J was trimmed by 4 bases and V by 3 bases; bases with no gene match: 5. The full variable domain, with the rest looked up from reference TRBV7-3 and TRBJ2-1, is GAGVSQTPSNKVTEKGKYVELRCDPISGHTALYWYRQSLGQGPEFLIYFQGTGAADDSGLPNDRFFAVRPEGSVSTLKIQRTERGDSAVYLCASSFGTSGRYNEQFFGPGTRLTVL.